The next 29 T cell receptor beta chains were all read from a single sample in a study of response to subunit inactivated influenza vaccine. TCRdb re-called the RT-PCR reads with MiXCR, one entry per CDR3 protein. Here the sample spans roughly 500,000 distinct CDR3 sequences, less than 30% being singletons. This material consisted of CD4+ T cells sorted from PBMCs, taken 4 to 6 days after vaccination. These receptors all come from a man aged 45-65 years who received an inactivated influenza vaccine.

This clonotype has more than one count but fewer than ten. This chain uses TRBV20-1 with TRBJ1-1, with D tentatively TRBD1 (6 bases). Trimming pared 5 bases from V and 6 bases from J, leaving 16 bases between. Looked up from germline, CDR1 is DFQATT and CDR2 is SNEGSKA (reference sequence). The CDR3 extends over 13 amino acids. The CDR3 region has the DNA TGCAGTGCTTCCCGCCCAGGACAGTCTGAAGCTTTCTTT. Protein product: CSASRPGQSEAFF.

The chain is built from TRBV6-2 or TRBV6-3 and TRBJ2-6, with a weak D call TRBD2 (5 bases). The CDR3 spans 16 residues. V lost 6 bases to trimming and J lost 0 bases, with 12 bases between them. CDR1 is MNHEY, CDR2 SVGEGT, per germline. CDR3 nucleotide sequence: TGTGCCAGCAGCCGGACTCAATACTCTGGGGCCAACGTCCTGACTTTC. Translation: CASSRTQYSGANVLTF.

Note on this clonotype: This may arise from a read error, as a much more abundant clone is one base away. The V gene is TRBV7-2, the J gene TRBJ2-2; D uncertain. V lost 5 bases and J lost 3, with 4 bases in between. Germline values: CDR1 SGHTA, CDR2 FQGNSA. CDR3 size: 12 residues. DNA for the CDR3: TGTGCCAGCAGCACCTACACCGGGGAGCTGTTTTTT. This encodes CASSTYTGELFF.

J is TRBJ2-1 and V is TRBV5-1, with 8 bases matching TRBD2. Germline CDR1 reads SGHRS; CDR2 reads YFSETQ. The CDR3 spans 14 residues. V shed 7 bases, J shed 3 bases, and the junction held 6 bases outside the gene matches. CDR3 nucleotide sequence: TGCGCCAGCGGAACTGCGGGGGGCTACAATGAGCAGTTCTTC. Translating it yields CASGTAGGYNEQFF.

This chain connects TRBV5-1 to TRBJ2-7; 15 nucleotides line up with TRBD2. From germline, CDR1 is SGHRS and CDR2 YFSETQ. The CDR3 consists of 17 residues. Germline trimming cut 4 bases from V and 1 base from J; bases unmatched to any gene: 6. The CDR3: CASSLGTSGGQSYEQYF. The CDR3 DNA is TGCGCCAGCAGCCTAGGGACTAGCGGGGGGCAGTCCTACGAGCAGTACTTC.

The chain has TRBV20-1 and TRBJ2-3; no reliable D call. This CDR3 has 12 amino acids. V gave up 6 bases and J gave up 7 bases, with 14 bases separating them. CDR1 is DFQATT, CDR2 SNEGSKA, per germline (reference sequence). The DNA for the CDR3 is TGCAGTGCCGCACGACTCTCCCATACGCAGTATTTT. This encodes CSAARLSHTQYF.

In its sample, this clonotype was seen a few times. The chain is built from TRBV4-2 and TRBJ2-7; 8 nucleotides agree with TRBD1. This CDR3 region has 15 residues. Germline CDR1 LGHNA, CDR2 YNFKEQ. The junction had 4 bases not matched to a gene; V was cut back by 0 bases and J by 3 bases. CDR3 in amino acids: CASSQDLQGGYEQYF. The DNA of the CDR3 is TGTGCCAGCAGCCAAGATCTACAGGGGGGCTACGAGCAGTACTTC.

This sequence joins TRBV10-3 and TRBJ2-2; D is possibly TRBD1 (6 bases). This CDR3 is built from 15 residues. Trimming took 5 bases from V and 1 from J, leaving 11 bases between them. Germline values: CDR1 ENHRY, CDR2 SYGVKD. The CDR3 sequence is CAISKEQGNTGELFF. The CDR3 coding sequence is TGTGCCATCAGTAAGGAACAGGGGAACACCGGGGAGCTGTTTTTT.

This clonotype has a handful of counts. The chain links TRBV6-5 to TRBJ1-2; weak D call: TRBD1 (5 bases). Germline V gives CDR1 MNHEY, CDR2 SVGAGI. Trimming took off 6 bases at V and 5 bases at J, with 10 bases between the two ends. The CDR3 covers 12 residues. This chain's CDR3 is CASRGPQYGYTF. CDR3 nucleotide sequence: TGTGCCAGCAGGGGACCTCAGTATGGCTACACCTTC.

The V call is TRBV7-2, the J call TRBJ2-3; the D gene is possibly TRBD2 (6 bases). Trimming took off 6 bases at V and 11 bases at J, with 24 bases between the two ends. The CDR3 has 15 residues. Germline V CDR1 and CDR2: SGHTA, FQGNSA. CDR3 amino acids: CASSQVAGSGTGQYF. CDR3 DNA sequence: TGTGCCAGCAGTCAGGTGGCGGGGAGTGGCACAGGGCAGTATTTT. Full variable domain (outside the CDR3, taken from reference TRBV7-2 and TRBJ2-3): GAGVSQSPSNKVTEKGKDVELRCDPISGHTALYWYRQSLGQGLEFLIYFQGNSAPDKSGLPSDRFSAERTGGSVSTLTIQRTQQEDSAVYLCASSQVAGSGTGQYFGPGTRLTVL.

The V and J genes are TRBV11-2 and TRBJ2-1; D is unclear. Germline loops: CDR1 SGHAT, CDR2 FQNNGV. The V gene lost 2 bases and the J gene lost 4 bases, with 18 bases spanning the gap. The CDR3 loop spans 17 amino acids. The CDR3 DNA is TGTGCCAGCAGCTTACAGTCGTGGAATCCCCAATACAATGAGCAGTTCTTC. Amino acids: CASSLQSWNPQYNEQFF.

The chain joins TRBV28 to TRBJ1-2, with TRBD1 as a possible D gene (5 bases). The CDR3 consists of 13 residues. Trimming took off 3 bases at V and 5 bases at J, with 10 bases between the two ends. Germline loops: CDR1 MDHEN, CDR2 SYDVKM. The CDR3 region is CASSFGTKYGYTF. The CDR3 bases are TGTGCCAGCAGTTTTGGGACGAAATATGGCTACACCTTC.

The gene calls are TRBV27 and TRBJ2-7; D call uncertain. CDR1 and CDR2 from the germline V gene are MNHEY and SMNVEV (reference sequence). The CDR3 has 13 amino acids. V was shortened by 8 bases and J by 2 bases, with 13 bases between the two germline ends. The CDR3, as DNA: TGTGCCAGCCAATCGGGCACGACCTACGAGCAGTACTTC. It is translated as CASQSGTTYEQYF.

The chain recombines TRBV7-9 with TRBJ1-5; D call uncertain. V was pared by 5 bases and J by 5 bases, with 16 bases between. The CDR3 totals 15 residues. Per germline, CDR1 SEHNR and CDR2 FQNEAQ (reference sequence). The CDR3 loop is CASSPTSGSDQPQHF. The CDR3, as DNA: TGTGCCAGCAGCCCAACCTCGGGGAGTGATCAGCCCCAGCATTTT.

The table lists this clonotype with many counts. The genes are TRBV5-5 and TRBJ2-5, with 8 nucleotides matching TRBD1. Germline V gene lookup returns CDR1 SGHKS and CDR2 YYEKEE (reference sequence). J was trimmed by 5 bases and V by 1 base; bases with no gene match: 10. The CDR3 runs 16 residues. The CDR3 spells CASSLSFQGAYETQYF. The CDR3 DNA is TGTGCCAGCAGCTTGTCTTTCCAGGGGGCTTATGAGACCCAGTACTTC.

In its sample, this clonotype was seen many times. The chain is built from TRBV29-1 and TRBJ2-1; 8 bases line up with TRBD2. Germline V gene data show CDR1 as SQVTM and CDR2 as ANQGSEA. CDR3 size: 12 residues. J lost 3 bases, V lost 7 bases, and 2 bases had no gene match. The CDR3 DNA reads TGCAGCGCGGGGGGGAACTACAATGAGCAGTTCTTC. It specifies CSAGGNYNEQFF.

The chain uses TRBV20-1 and TRBJ2-5; D not resolved. Germline lookup yields CDR1 DFQATT and CDR2 SNEGSKA (reference sequence). Trimming removed 5 bases from V and 3 bases from J, with 13 bases in between. The CDR3 extends over 13 amino acids. The CDR3 DNA is TGCAGTGCTTATGGCAGGTCAAAAGAGACCCAGTACTTC. As protein: CSAYGRSKETQYF.

The chain recombines TRBV6-5 with TRBJ2-5; 8 bases fit TRBD2. The CDR3 covers 14 residues. J lost 1 base, V lost 4 bases, and 2 bases had no gene match. CDR1 and CDR2 (germline): MNHEY, SVGAGI. CDR3 loop: CASSSTSAQETQYF. For the CDR3, the DNA is TGTGCCAGCAGTTCGACTAGCGCCCAAGAGACCCAGTACTTC.

This sequence joins TRBV20-1 and TRBJ1-2; no definite D call. The CDR3 is 12 amino acids. Germline V CDR1 and CDR2: DFQATT, SNEGSKA (reference sequence). The germline V and J ends were trimmed by 3 bases and 7 bases, with 12 bases remaining between them. CDR3 bases: TGCAGTGCTAGTGTACGGTCCAGTGGCTACACCTTC. Residues: CSASVRSSGYTF.

The sample holds a few counts of this clonotype. The chain is built from TRBV20-1 and TRBJ2-2; D is undetermined. Deletions cut 0 bases from V and 6 bases from J, with 11 bases between. The CDR3 covers 14 residues. CDR1 and CDR2 (germline): DFQATT, SNEGSKA (reference sequence). CDR3 bases: TGCAGTGCTAGAGAATCCCTAGGACCCGGGGAGCTGTTTTTT. It specifies CSARESLGPGELFF.

The chain recombines TRBV21-1 with TRBJ2-1. TRBV21-1 is a pseudogene. The CDR3 totals 13 residues. CDR3 sequence reads: CASTEGSYNEQFF. The CDR3 DNA follows: TGTGCCAGCACCGAGGGCTCCTACAATGAGCAGTTCTTC.

This clonotype turned up a few times. The CDR3 bases are TGCGCCAGCAGCTCGGGACAGGGAGGAGAGCAGTTCTTC. Protein sequence: CASSSGQGGEQFF. The rearrangement uses TRBV5-1 and TRBJ2-1, with 9 positions matching TRBD1. Germline V gene sequence: CDR1 SGHRS, CDR2 YFSETQ. Trimming cost V 3 bases and J 10 bases; bases outside gene matches: 5. This CDR3 has 13 amino acids.

The chain couples TRBV2 to TRBJ1-1; D is undetermined. The CDR3 spans 14 residues. The germline CDR1 and CDR2 sequences are SNHLY and FYNNEI. V was pared by 6 bases and J by 3 bases, with 14 bases between. CDR3 loop: CASSARAGYTEAFF. Here the CDR3 DNA reads TGTGCCAGCAGCGCCCGAGCGGGCTACACTGAAGCTTTCTTT.

The genes are TRBV7-9 and TRBJ1-2; D is unclear. The V gene's germline CDR1 is SEHNR and CDR2 FQNEAQ (reference sequence). The CDR3 is 14 residues long. Between the trimmed V and J ends, which lost 4 bases and 1 base, there was a span of 10 bases. The CDR3 here is CASSSGILNYGYTF. Here the CDR3 DNA reads TGTGCCAGCAGCTCCGGGATCCTTAACTATGGCTACACCTTC. Filled out from reference TRBV7-9 and TRBJ1-2, the complete variable domain reads DTGVSQNPRHKITKRGQNVTFRCDPISEHNRLYWYRQTLGQGPEFLTYFQNEAQLEKSRLLSDRFSAERPKGSFSTLEIQRTEQGDSAMYLCASSSGILNYGYTFGSGTRLTVV.

The V call is TRBV10-2, the J call TRBJ2-3, with D possibly matching TRBD2 (7 bases). The V end was cut by 0 bases, the J end by 2 bases, with 15 bases between. Germline V gives CDR1 WSHSY, CDR2 SAAADI. CDR3 size: 17 residues. CDR3 in amino acids: CASSESLGGTLTDTQYF. The CDR3, as DNA: TGCGCCAGCAGTGAGTCTTTGGGGGGGACACTCACAGATACGCAGTATTTT.

This CDR3 is CASNRDPDTDTQYF. In DNA form, the CDR3 reads TGTGCCAGCAACCGGGATCCTGACACAGATACGCAGTATTTT. The chain uses TRBV5-4 and TRBJ2-3; the D gene is possibly TRBD2 (5 bases). This CDR3 is 14 amino acids long. Germline loops: CDR1 SGHNT, CDR2 YYREEE (reference sequence). V was shortened by 6 bases and J by 2 bases, with 13 bases between the two germline ends.

This clonotype was picked up a small number of times. CDR3 residues: CASSKQGLYEQFF. The CDR3, as DNA: TGTGCCAGCAGCAAACAGGGGTTGTATGAGCAGTTCTTC. This rearrangement joins TRBV28 to TRBJ2-1; 7 positions match TRBD1. V lost 6 bases, J lost 8 bases, and 7 bases stayed unmatched. The CDR3 length is 13 residues. Germline CDR1 is MDHEN and CDR2 is SYDVKM.

The chain links TRBV5-1 to TRBJ2-3; no reliable D call. There are 15 residues in the CDR3. With 0 bases removed from V and 2 bases from J, the gap between germline ends came to 10 bases. CDR1 is SGHRS and CDR2 is YFSETQ in the germline V gene. The CDR3 protein is CASSLAGSLTDTQYF. The CDR3 DNA reads as TGCGCCAGCAGCTTGGCCGGCAGCCTCACAGATACGCAGTATTTT.

This clonotype showed up just a few times. The CDR3 region is CASSYFPGRSHEQFF. The CDR3 bases are TGTGCCAGCAGTTACTTTCCGGGGCGTTCGCACGAGCAGTTCTTC. The J gene is TRBJ2-1, the V gene TRBV6-2 or TRBV6-3; TRBD1 or TRBD2 may be the D gene (5 bases each). CDR1 and CDR2 from the germline V gene are MNHEY and SVGEGT. This CDR3 comprises 15 residues. Trimming cost V 1 base and J 10 bases, with 17 bases left between them.